This T cell receptor (beta chain) stems from a study of CD8 T cells in ankylosing spondylitis. MiXCR, applied by TCRdb to the 5' RACE reads, yields one record per CDR3 protein. The table records approximately 250,000 distinct CDR3 sequences, 7.5% to 9.5% of them present only once. The CDR3 length is 15 residues. Unmatched junction bases numbered 12, after V lost 4 bases and J lost 10 bases. From germline, CDR1 is DFQATT and CDR2 SNEGSKA (reference sequence). The table lists this clonotype with many counts. Sequencing was carried out using blood, either unsorted or a sorted T cell fraction (not recorded which). The chain has TRBV20-1 and TRBJ2-1; 11 bases match TRBD2. This clonotype was sampled from a female donor with ankylosing spondylitis or in good health (not recorded which). The CDR3 spells CSAIPLAGGPREQFF. The CDR3 nucleotides read TGCAGTGCTATTCCATTAGCGGGAGGGCCCCGGGAGCAGTTCTTC.